Listed below are T cell receptor beta chains from one sample, sequenced in a study of shared clonotypes between healthy human individuals. The assay was immunoSEQ multiplex PCR, and TCRdb's table has in-frame clones only and misses some. The sample holds some 1,900,000 clones, over 85% seen once. Material: naive CD8+ T cells sorted from blood. The receptor source for this set is a man between 18 and 29 years old in good health. Each CDR3 is given with its conserved first and last residue. The D gene is left open where the match is weak. Not all rows give a size; the values are once, few, many and, for expanded clones, a class.

D gene: -
clone size: -
CDR3 length: 14
J gene: TRBJ2-7
V gene: TRBV5-3
CDR3 DNA: TGTGCCAGAAGCTTGGAATGGAGCTCCTACGAGCAGTACTTC
CDR3 protein: CARSLEWSSYEQYF

D gene: -
clone size: -
CDR3 length: 10
J gene: TRBJ2-7
V gene: TRBV2
CDR3 DNA: TGTGCCAGCAGTACCGGGCAGGGCTACTTC
CDR3 protein: CASSTGQGYF

D gene: TRBD2
clone size: -
CDR3 length: 16
J gene: TRBJ2-2
V gene: TRBV4-1
CDR3 DNA: TGCGCCAGCAGCCAGGCCAGACTAGCGGGGTCCGGGGAGCTGTTTTTT
CDR3 protein: CASSQARLAGSGELFF

D gene: -
clone size: -
CDR3 length: 13
J gene: TRBJ1-2
V gene: TRBV4-1
CDR3 DNA: TGCGCCAGCAGCCAAGATCATAGTGGGGGCTCCAAGTTC
CDR3 protein: CASSQDHSGGSKF

D gene: -
clone size: -
CDR3 length: 12
J gene: TRBJ1-2
V gene: TRBV18
CDR3 DNA: TGTGCCAGCTCAGAGTCTAACTATGGCTACACCTTC
CDR3 protein: CASSESNYGYTF

D gene: -
clone size: -
CDR3 length: 14
J gene: TRBJ1-1
V gene: TRBV27
CDR3 DNA: TGTGCCAGCAGTTCCTATGGGACCGCCACTGAAGCTTTCTTT
CDR3 protein: CASSSYGTATEAFF

D gene: -
clone size: -
CDR3 length: 14
J gene: TRBJ2-7
V gene: TRBV2
CDR3 DNA: TGTGCCAGCAGTGCTGCAGGGGACCCCTACGAGCAGTACTTC
CDR3 protein: CASSAAGDPYEQYF

D gene: TRBD1
clone size: once
CDR3 length: 15
J gene: TRBJ1-1
V gene: TRBV25-1
CDR3 DNA: TGTGCCAGCAGTGAATGGGGGACAGGGCTCACTGAAGCTTTCTTT
CDR3 protein: CASSEWGTGLTEAFF

D gene: -
clone size: -
CDR3 length: 15
J gene: TRBJ1-1
V gene: TRBV7-9
CDR3 DNA: TGTGCCAGCAGCTTAAGTGTTGGGGGACGAACTGAAGCTTTCTTT
CDR3 protein: CASSLSVGGRTEAFF

D gene: -
clone size: -
CDR3 length: 13
J gene: TRBJ2-7
V gene: TRBV30
CDR3 DNA: TGTGCCTGGAGTGGACAGGAGACCTACGAGCAGTACTTC
CDR3 protein: CAWSGQETYEQYF

D gene: -
clone size: -
CDR3 length: 16
J gene: TRBJ1-6
V gene: TRBV9
CDR3 DNA: TGTGCCAGCAGCGTAGGGTTACAGGGATCAAATTCACCCCTCCACTTT
CDR3 protein: CASSVGLQGSNSPLHF

D gene: -
clone size: -
CDR3 length: 13
J gene: TRBJ2-2
V gene: TRBV19
CDR3 DNA: TGTGCCAGTAGTACTGAGAACACCGGGGAGCTGTTTTTT
CDR3 protein: CASSTENTGELFF

D gene: -
clone size: -
CDR3 length: 14
J gene: TRBJ2-7
V gene: TRBV19
CDR3 DNA: TGTGCCAGTAGTATAAAAGGGGTAGTCTACGAGCAGTACTTC
CDR3 protein: CASSIKGVVYEQYF

D gene: TRBD2
clone size: -
CDR3 length: 18
J gene: TRBJ2-7
V gene: TRBV4-1
CDR3 DNA: TGCGCCAGCAGCCAAGAGGCAGCGGGGGGGCTTTCGTCATACGAGCAGTACTTC
CDR3 protein: CASSQEAAGGLSSYEQYF

D gene: -
clone size: -
CDR3 length: 14
J gene: TRBJ2-7
V gene: TRBV28
CDR3 DNA: TGTGCCAGCAGTTTAGAAGGGAGCTCCTACGAGCAGTACTTC
CDR3 protein: CASSLEGSSYEQYF

D gene: -
clone size: -
CDR3 length: 14
J gene: TRBJ2-3
V gene: TRBV7-9
CDR3 DNA: TGTGCCAGCAGCTTACCTGGCAGCACAGATACGCAGTATTTT
CDR3 protein: CASSLPGSTDTQYF

D gene: -
clone size: once
CDR3 length: 14
J gene: TRBJ1-1
V gene: TRBV6-5
CDR3 DNA: TGTGCCAGCAGTTACAGGGAGGGAAGCACTGAAGCTTTCTTT
CDR3 protein: CASSYREGSTEAFF

D gene: -
clone size: -
CDR3 length: 11
J gene: TRBJ2-5
V gene: TRBV11-2
CDR3 DNA: TGTGCCAGCAGCTTAGGCGAGACCCAGTACTTC
CDR3 protein: CASSLGETQYF

D gene: -
clone size: -
CDR3 length: 16
J gene: TRBJ1-4
V gene: TRBV10-3
CDR3 DNA: TGTGCCATCAGTTGGGTCAGCCTGACAACTAATGAAAAACTGTTTTTT
CDR3 protein: CAISWVSLTTNEKLFF

D gene: -
clone size: -
CDR3 length: 13
J gene: TRBJ2-7
V gene: TRBV11-2
CDR3 DNA: TGTGCCAGCACCTTCGACCTGGGGTACGAGCAGTACTTC
CDR3 protein: CASTFDLGYEQYF

D gene: -
clone size: once
CDR3 length: 12
J gene: TRBJ2-7
V gene: TRBV30
CDR3 DNA: TGTGCCCGGAGTGGCCCTTCGGGCGAGCAGTACTTC
CDR3 protein: CARSGPSGEQYF

D gene: -
clone size: -
CDR3 length: 15
J gene: TRBJ1-4
V gene: TRBV6-1
CDR3 DNA: TGTGCCAGCAGTGGATCCGGGCTCTCGGGTGAAAAACTGTTTTTT
CDR3 protein: CASSGSGLSGEKLFF

D gene: TRBD2
clone size: -
CDR3 length: 12
J gene: TRBJ2-7
V gene: TRBV5-6
CDR3 DNA: TGTGCCAGCAGTCGGGGGGATCTCGAGCAGTACTTC
CDR3 protein: CASSRGDLEQYF

D gene: TRBD1
clone size: -
CDR3 length: 15
J gene: TRBJ2-5
V gene: TRBV5-4
CDR3 DNA: TGTGCCAGCAGCTACACAGGGGCGGGCCAAGAGACCCAGTACTTC
CDR3 protein: CASSYTGAGQETQYF

D gene: TRBD2
clone size: once
CDR3 length: 16
J gene: TRBJ2-1
V gene: TRBV10-2
CDR3 DNA: TGCGCCAGCAGTGAGTCTCGCGGGGGCTCCTACAATGAGCAGTTCTTC
CDR3 protein: CASSESRGGSYNEQFF

D gene: -
clone size: -
CDR3 length: 11
J gene: TRBJ2-2
V gene: TRBV7-9
CDR3 DNA: TGTGCCAGCAGCCAGACCGGGGAGCTGTTTTTT
CDR3 protein: CASSQTGELFF

D gene: -
clone size: few
CDR3 length: 13
J gene: TRBJ2-1
V gene: TRBV4-2
CDR3 DNA: TGTGCCAGCAGCCAAGAGAACTCCCTGGAGCAGTTCTTC
CDR3 protein: CASSQENSLEQFF

D gene: -
clone size: -
CDR3 length: 15
J gene: TRBJ2-5
V gene: TRBV6-1
CDR3 DNA: TGTGCCAGCAGTGAAAGCCCAGCCGATCCAAGGGACCGGGACTTC
CDR3 protein: CASSESPADPRDRDF

D gene: TRBD1
clone size: -
CDR3 length: 14
J gene: TRBJ2-1
V gene: TRBV6-1
CDR3 DNA: TGTGCCAGCAGTGACTGGACAGGTTACAATGAGCAGTTCTTC
CDR3 protein: CASSDWTGYNEQFF

D gene: TRBD1
clone size: once
CDR3 length: 14
J gene: TRBJ1-2
V gene: TRBV7-9
CDR3 DNA: TGTGCCAGCAGCGGACAGGGCTGGGACTATGGCTACACCTTC
CDR3 protein: CASSGQGWDYGYTF

D gene: -
clone size: -
CDR3 length: 14
J gene: TRBJ2-2
V gene: TRBV11-2
CDR3 DNA: TGTGCCAGCAGCCCCCGGGGGAACACCGGGGAGCTGTTTTTT
CDR3 protein: CASSPRGNTGELFF

D gene: -
clone size: -
CDR3 length: 15
J gene: TRBJ2-7
V gene: TRBV6-5
CDR3 DNA: TGTGCCAGCAGTTACTCGAATAGGGGACGCCACGAGCAGTACTTC
CDR3 protein: CASSYSNRGRHEQYF

D gene: -
clone size: -
CDR3 length: 17
J gene: TRBJ2-2
V gene: TRBV28
CDR3 DNA: TGTGCCAGCAGTTTTGAATTGCTCCGGGAGAACACCGGGGAGCTGTTTTTT
CDR3 protein: CASSFELLRENTGELFF

D gene: TRBD2
clone size: -
CDR3 length: 12
J gene: TRBJ2-1
V gene: TRBV6-5
CDR3 DNA: TGTGCCAGCACTAGCGGGAGTAATGAGCAGTTCTTC
CDR3 protein: CASTSGSNEQFF

D gene: -
clone size: -
CDR3 length: 16
J gene: TRBJ2-7
V gene: TRBV9
CDR3 DNA: TGTGCCAGCAGCGCTAGTCCCGGGGAAAGCTCCTACGAGCAGTACTTC
CDR3 protein: CASSASPGESSYEQYF